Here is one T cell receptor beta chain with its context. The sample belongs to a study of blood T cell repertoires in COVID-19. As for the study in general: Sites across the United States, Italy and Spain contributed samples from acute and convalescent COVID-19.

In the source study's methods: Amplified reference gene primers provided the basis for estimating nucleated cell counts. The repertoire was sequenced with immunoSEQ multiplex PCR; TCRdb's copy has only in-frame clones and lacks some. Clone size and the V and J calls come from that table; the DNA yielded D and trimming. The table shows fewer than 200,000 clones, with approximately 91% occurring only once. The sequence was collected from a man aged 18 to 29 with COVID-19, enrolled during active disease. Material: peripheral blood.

The CDR3 reads CASSRKQGAPYGYTF. DNA of the CDR3: TGTGCCAGCAGTAGAAAACAGGGGGCACCCTATGGCTACACCTTC. The V and J genes are TRBV6-2 or TRBV6-3 and TRBJ1-2; TRBD1 matches 9 bases. The CDR3 is 15 amino acids. Trimming took 5 bases from V and 4 from J; bases not matched to a gene: 8. Germline V gene lookup returns CDR1 MNHEY and CDR2 SVGEGT.